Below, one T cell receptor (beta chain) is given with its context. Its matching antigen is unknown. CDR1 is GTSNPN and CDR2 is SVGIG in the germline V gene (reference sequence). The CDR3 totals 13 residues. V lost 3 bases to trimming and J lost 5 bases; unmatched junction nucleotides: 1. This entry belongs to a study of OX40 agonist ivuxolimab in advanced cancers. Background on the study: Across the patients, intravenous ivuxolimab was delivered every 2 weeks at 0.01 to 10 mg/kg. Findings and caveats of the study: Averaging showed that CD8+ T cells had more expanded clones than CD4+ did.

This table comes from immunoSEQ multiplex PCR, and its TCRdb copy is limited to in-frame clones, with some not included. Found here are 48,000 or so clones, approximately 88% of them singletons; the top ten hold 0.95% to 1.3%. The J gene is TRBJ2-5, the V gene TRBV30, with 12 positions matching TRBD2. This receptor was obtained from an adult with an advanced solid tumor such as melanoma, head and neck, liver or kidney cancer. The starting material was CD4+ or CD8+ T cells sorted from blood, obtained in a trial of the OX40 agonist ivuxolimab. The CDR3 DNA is TGTGCCTGGAGGGGGACTAGCGGGGAGACCCAGTACTTC. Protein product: CAWRGTSGETQYF.